Sequencing of this T cell receptor beta chain was carried out in a study of blood T cell repertoires in COVID-19. The overall study: Sources were T cells, B-cell-depleted T cells, or PBMCs; the material itself was cDNA or gDNA.

The CDR3 loop spans 18 amino acids. Original processing methods: Reference gene primer amplification yielded estimated nucleated cell counts. Repertoires were generated with immunoSEQ multiplex PCR, while TCRdb's copy carries only in-frame clones and drops some. That table is the source of V, J and clone size, and D and trimming were worked out from the DNA. The sample holds some 200,000 clones, approximately 90% seen once. Specimen: peripheral blood. The sequence derives from a man aged 50-59 years with acute or convalescent COVID-19. The chain couples TRBV12-1 to TRBJ1-6; the table calls TRBD1, which could not be checked here. TRBV12-1 is tagged as a pseudogene. The CDR3 is CASSTGQGTSPTNSPLHF. The DNA of the CDR3 is TGTGCCAGCAGCACCGGACAGGGGACCTCACCTACTAATTCACCCCTCCACTTT.